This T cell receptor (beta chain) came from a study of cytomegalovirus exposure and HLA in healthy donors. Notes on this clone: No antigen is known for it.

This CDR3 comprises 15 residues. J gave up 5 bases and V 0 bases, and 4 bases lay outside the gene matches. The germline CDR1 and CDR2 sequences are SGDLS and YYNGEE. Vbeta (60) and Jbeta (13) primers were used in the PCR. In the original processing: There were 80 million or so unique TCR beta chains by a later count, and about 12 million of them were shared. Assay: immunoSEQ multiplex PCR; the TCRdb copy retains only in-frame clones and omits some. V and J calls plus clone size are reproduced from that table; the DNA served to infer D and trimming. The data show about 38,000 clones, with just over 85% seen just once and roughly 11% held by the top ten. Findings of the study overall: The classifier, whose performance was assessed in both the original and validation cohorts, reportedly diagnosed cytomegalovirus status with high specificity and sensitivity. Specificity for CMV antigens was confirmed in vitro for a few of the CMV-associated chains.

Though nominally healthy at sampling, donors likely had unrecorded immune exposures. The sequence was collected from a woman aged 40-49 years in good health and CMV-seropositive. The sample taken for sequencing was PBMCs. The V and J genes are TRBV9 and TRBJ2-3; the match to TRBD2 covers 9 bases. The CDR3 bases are TGTGCCAGCAGCGTAGAGCGGGGGGCTGGAGATACGCAGTATTTT. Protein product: CASSVERGAGDTQYF.